This TCR beta chain was documented in a study of post-analysis software for immune sequencing data. Study observations and caveats: About 5 TRBV segments (TRBV5-6, TRBV5-1 and TRBV20-1 among them) occurred more frequently in patients than in controls.

Prepared libraries of TCR beta cDNA carried unique molecular identifiers. TCRdb redid the calling of the PCR reads with MiXCR, one entry per CDR3 protein. The table shows under 650,000 distinct CDR3 sequences, with roughly 47% occurring only once. There are a few counts of this clonotype. Antigen unknown. The ends lost 3 bases at V and 11 bases at J; junction bases unmatched: 9. The CDR3 has 13 residues. Looked up from germline, CDR1 is DFQATT and CDR2 is SNEGSKA (reference sequence). The chain has TRBV20-1 and TRBJ2-5; TRBD1 agrees at 10 bases. The receptor was isolated from a girl aged 5-17 years with multiple sclerosis. The specimen was blood. The CDR3 region is CSASRQGAREQYF. The DNA for the CDR3 is TGCAGTGCTAGCAGACAGGGGGCGAGGGAGCAGTACTTC.